Listed below are T cell receptor beta chains from one sample, sequenced in a study of control samples from healthy donors and cancer patients. Data came from immunoSEQ multiplex PCR; TCRdb stores just in-frame clones and leaves some out. The table shows some 87,000 clones, with 75% to 85% occurring only once. Sequenced material: PBMCs. These TCRs come from a man in his sixties with head and neck cancer. Both conserved end residues are part of each CDR3. The D gene is left open where the match is weak. Clone size, where shown, is once, few, many, or a class for clones that have expanded.

d_call j_call v_call clone_size cdr3_aa cdr3_nt
- TRBJ1-2 TRBV18 - CASSPPEGRNNYGYTF TGTGCCAGCTCACCCCCCGAAGGACGGAATAACTATGGCTACACCTTC
TRBD1 TRBJ1-1 TRBV19 - CASSIYPTGGRTEAFF TGTGCCAGTAGTATTTACCCGACAGGGGGAAGGACTGAAGCTTTCTTT
- TRBJ2-7 TRBV28 few CASSLREVYSYEQYF TGTGCCAGCAGTTTAAGGGAAGTGTACTCCTACGAGCAGTACTTC
- TRBJ1-6 TRBV5-1 - CASRGDDNSPLHF TGCGCCAGCAGGGGGGACGATAATTCACCCCTCCACTTT
- TRBJ2-5 TRBV11-2 - CASSQNAPQETQYF TGTGCCAGCAGCCAGAATGCGCCACAAGAGACCCAGTACTTC
TRBD1 TRBJ1-1 TRBV28 - CASRTGSPEAFF TGTGCCAGCAGGACAGGGTCCCCTGAAGCTTTCTTT
- TRBJ2-2 TRBV7-2 - CASSLMSTYTGELFF TGTGCCAGCAGCTTAATGTCTACTTACACCGGGGAGCTGTTTTTT
- TRBJ2-3 TRBV12-3/TRBV12-4 - CASGTDTQYF TGTGCCAGCGGCACAGATACGCAGTATTTT
- TRBJ1-1 TRBV6-2/TRBV6-3 - CASSRTLTHGAFF TGTGCCAGCAGTCGGACCCTAACCCACGGAGCTTTCTTT
- TRBJ2-5 TRBV7-2 - CASSPSETQYF TGTGCCAGCAGCCCCAGTGAGACCCAGTACTTC
- TRBJ2-6 TRBV5-1 - CASSFQGGGANVLTF TGCGCCAGCAGCTTCCAGGGGGGCGGGGCCAACGTCCTGACTTTC
- TRBJ1-4 TRBV15 - CATSRQGTEKLFF TGTGCCACCAGCAGACAGGGGACGGAAAAACTGTTTTTT
- TRBJ2-7 TRBV5-4 - CASSLAGVSYEQYF TGTGCCAGCAGCTTGGCGGGAGTTAGCTACGAGCAGTACTTC
- TRBJ2-5 TRBV5-6 - CASSLDIMETQYF TGTGCCAGCAGCCTGGACATAATGGAGACCCAGTACTTC
- TRBJ1-1 TRBV18 - CASSGGENTEAFF TGTGCCAGTTCGGGCGGGGAGAACACTGAAGCTTTCTTT
- TRBJ2-1 TRBV25-1 - CASSEAGAASYNEQFF TGTGCCAGCAGTGAGGCAGGGGCGGCCTCCTACAATGAGCAGTTCTTC
TRBD1 TRBJ1-1 TRBV5-1 - CASSSGGTGQTEAFF TGCGCCAGCAGCTCCGGTGGGACAGGGCAAACTGAAGCTTTCTTT
- TRBJ2-3 TRBV10-3 - CAISELGGRTDTQYF TGTGCCATCAGTGAGCTCGGCGGACGCACAGATACGCAGTATTTT
- TRBJ2-5 TRBV7-7 - CASSLLGTLQETQYF TGTGCTAGCAGCTTACTCGGGACACTTCAAGAGACCCAGTACTTC
TRBD2 TRBJ2-3 TRBV10-3 - CAIRDGSGSGRTDTQYF TGTGCCATCAGGGACGGGTCGGGTAGCGGGAGAACGGATACGCAGTATTTT
TRBD2 TRBJ2-3 TRBV5-1 - CASSSGSSTDTQYF TGCGCCAGCAGCAGCGGGAGTAGCACAGATACGCAGTATTTT
TRBD1 TRBJ1-5 TRBV28 - CASSLFHRGRNQPQHF TGTGCCAGCAGTTTGTTCCACAGGGGACGCAATCAGCCCCAGCATTTT
TRBD1 TRBJ2-7 TRBV11-3 - CASSPGTALSYEQYF TGTGCCAGCAGCCCTGGGACAGCCCTATCCTACGAGCAGTACTTC
- TRBJ1-1 TRBV20-1 - CSARDGLLSFF TGCAGTGCTAGAGATGGGCTTCTTTCTTTCTTT
- TRBJ1-2 TRBV27 - CASTRGGANYGYTF TGTGCCAGCACCCGGGGAGGGGCTAACTATGGCTACACCTTC
- TRBJ2-1 TRBV12-3/TRBV12-4 - CASSSQDGNEQFF TGTGCCAGCAGTTCCCAGGACGGGAATGAGCAGTTCTTC
TRBD1 TRBJ1-1 TRBV6-4 - CASSDLGQGAAFF TGTGCCAGCAGTGACTTGGGACAGGGCGCGGCTTTCTTT
- TRBJ1-5 TRBV28 - CATRRGGGHQPQHF TGTGCCACCCGCAGGGGAGGGGGGCATCAGCCCCAGCATTTT
TRBD1 TRBJ2-3 TRBV6-5 - CASSRQGLNTDTQYF TGTGCCAGCAGCCGACAGGGCCTTAACACAGATACGCAGTATTTT
- TRBJ2-7 TRBV11-2 - CASSSLISLPGHNYYEQYF TGTGCCAGCAGCTCCTTAATCTCACTCCCGGGACATAATTACTACGAGCAGTACTTC